This TCR beta chain was sequenced for a study of EBV T-cell therapy then PD-1 blockade in nasopharyngeal carcinoma. This clone turned up a few times. Its antigen is as yet unknown. Treatment specified: AdE1-LMPpoly-expanded autologous EBV-specific T-cell therapy followed by anti-PD-1 nivolumab. The V end was cut by 4 bases, the J end by 12 bases, with 13 bases between. CDR3 size: 11 residues. Germline lookup yields CDR1 SGDLS and CDR2 YYNGEE. The data were produced by immunoSEQ multiplex PCR, yet TCRdb's version contains in-frame clones alone and is incomplete. This sample has tens of thousands of clones, with 70% to 85% found just once.

Here the sequenced sample was CD8+ T cells from blood, taken at day -245 from a patient whose treatment included autologous EBV-specific T cells and nivolumab. The sequence derives from a man between 40 and 49 years old with nasopharyngeal carcinoma. The chain combines TRBV9 with TRBJ1-1; the D is unclear. CDR3 amino acids: CASSPARGPFF. Here the CDR3 DNA reads TGTGCCAGCAGCCCGGCCCGTGGACCTTTCTTT.